This record covers a single T cell receptor beta chain. The data stem from a study of blood T cell repertoires in COVID-19. Across the study: The United States, Italy and Spain supplied acute and convalescent COVID-19 samples.

Original processing notes: Quantification of nucleated cells was approximated via reference gene primer amplification. Sequencing used immunoSEQ multiplex PCR; TCRdb keeps in-frame clones, though not all of them. V and J calls plus clone size are reproduced from that table; the DNA served to infer D and trimming. The sample includes roughly 200,000 clones, nearly 90% of them seen just once. The germline V gene has CDR1 LGHNA and CDR2 YNFKEQ. The CDR3 extends over 15 amino acids. The junction had 5 bases not matched to a gene; V was cut back by 1 base and J by 7 bases. This chain joins TRBV4-2 and TRBJ2-1; TRBD1 matches 9 bases. The clonotype comes from a woman aged 18-35 years who had recovered from COVID-19. The sequencing input was peripheral blood. CDR3 protein: CASSQGDRELNEQFF. The CDR3 nucleotides read TGTGCCAGCAGCCAAGGGGACAGGGAACTTAATGAGCAGTTCTTC.